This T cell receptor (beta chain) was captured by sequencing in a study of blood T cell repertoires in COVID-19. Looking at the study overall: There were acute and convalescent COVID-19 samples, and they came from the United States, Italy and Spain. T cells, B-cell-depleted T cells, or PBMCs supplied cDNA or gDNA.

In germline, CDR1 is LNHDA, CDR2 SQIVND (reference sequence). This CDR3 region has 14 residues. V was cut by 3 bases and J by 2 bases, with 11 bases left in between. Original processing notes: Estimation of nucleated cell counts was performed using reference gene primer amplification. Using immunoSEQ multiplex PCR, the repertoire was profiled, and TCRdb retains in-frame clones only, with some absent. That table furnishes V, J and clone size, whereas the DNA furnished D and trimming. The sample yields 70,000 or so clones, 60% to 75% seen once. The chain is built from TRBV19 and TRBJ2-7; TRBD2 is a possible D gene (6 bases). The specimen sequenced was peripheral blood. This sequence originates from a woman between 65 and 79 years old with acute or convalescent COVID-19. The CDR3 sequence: CASSMKAGPYEQYF. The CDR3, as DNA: TGTGCCAGTAGTATGAAAGCGGGTCCCTACGAGCAGTACTTC.